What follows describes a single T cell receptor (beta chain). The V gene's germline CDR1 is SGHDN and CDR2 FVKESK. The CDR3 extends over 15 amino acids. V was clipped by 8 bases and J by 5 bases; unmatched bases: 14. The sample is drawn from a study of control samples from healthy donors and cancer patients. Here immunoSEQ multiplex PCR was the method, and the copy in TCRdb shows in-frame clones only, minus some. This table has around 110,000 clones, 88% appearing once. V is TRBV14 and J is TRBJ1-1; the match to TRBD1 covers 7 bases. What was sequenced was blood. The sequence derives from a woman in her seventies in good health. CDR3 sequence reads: CASAKGGGRGTEAFF. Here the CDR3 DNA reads TGTGCCAGCGCCAAGGGAGGGGGCAGGGGGACTGAAGCTTTCTTT. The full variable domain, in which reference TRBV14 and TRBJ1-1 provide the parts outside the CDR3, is EAGVTQFPSHSVIEKGQTVTLRCDPISGHDNLYWYRRVMGKEIKFLLHFVKESKQDESGMPNNRFLAERTGGTYSTLKVQPAELEDSGVYFCASAKGGGRGTEAFFGQGTRLTVV.